The following is a T cell receptor beta chain sequence with its context. The sample originates from a study of blood T cell repertoires in COVID-19. Sequencing was performed with immunoSEQ multiplex PCR; in TCRdb, only in-frame clones are kept and a portion is missing. The sample holds some 150,000 clones, around nine tenths seen once. CDR1 is KGHSH and CDR2 is LQKENI in the germline V gene. The CDR3 consists of 16 residues. V shed 0 bases, J shed 5 bases, and the junction held 6 bases outside the gene matches. The sequence derives from a woman in her sixties or seventies with acute or convalescent COVID-19. This chain uses TRBV18 with TRBJ2-1; 8 nucleotides agree with TRBD1. Sequences were obtained from peripheral blood. The CDR3 region has the DNA TGTGCCAGCTCACCACCGCCTCAGGGGGCCGACAATGAGCAGTTCTTC. This sequence encodes CASSPPPQGADNEQFF.